These 15 T cell receptor beta chains were all obtained from the same sample, sequenced in a study of beta chain features in type 1 diabetes. Study findings and constraints: Patients with Type 1 diabetes showed moderately but significantly shorter TCRB CDR3s in all four CD4+ subsets.

For these TCRs, the target antigens are not known. Every bit of the isolated RNA underwent reverse transcription, so sequencing read expressed TCRB transcripts. Profiled with immunoSEQ multiplex PCR; TCRdb holds only in-frame clones, not every one. The table has about 170,000 clones, around 7.9% seen once. Sequencing input: central memory CD4+ T cells from blood. The origin of the receptors is a man between 18 and 35 years old with type 1 diabetes.

This clone showed up just a few times. The chain uses TRBV7-8 and TRBJ2-5; 7 bases match TRBD2. J was trimmed by 5 bases and V by 1 base; bases with no gene match: 13. The CDR3 is 17 amino acids. Germline CDR1 SGHVS, CDR2 FQNEAQ. The CDR3 loop reads CASSLVGGSDVVETQYF. Here the CDR3 DNA reads TGTGCCAGCAGCTTAGTCGGCGGGAGTGACGTCGTGGAGACCCAGTACTTC.

This clone was seen only a few times. This chain joins TRBV2 and TRBJ2-1, with D tentatively TRBD2 (5 bases). This CDR3 is 13 amino acids long. Germline assignment: CDR1 SNHLY and CDR2 FYNNEI. Trimming removed 7 bases from V and 6 bases from J, with 13 bases in between. CDR3 bases: TGTGCCAGCACTCGGAGGAGCTTCAATGAGCAGTTCTTC. Translated, it gives CASTRRSFNEQFF.

V usage is TRBV5-6 and J usage is TRBJ2-7; no definite D call. The CDR3 is made up of 14 amino acids. Per the germline V gene, CDR1 is SGHDT and CDR2 is YYEEEE. Trimming left V 4 bases short and J 4 bases short, with 15 bases between. Here the CDR3 DNA reads TGTGCCAGCAGCGCCGGCGCCCTAGAATACGAGCAGTACTTC. This gives the protein CASSAGALEYEQYF.

This clone came up a few times. The V call is TRBV5-1, the J call TRBJ2-2, with D possibly TRBD1 on 5 matching bases. Germline assignment: CDR1 SGHRS and CDR2 YFSETQ. Trimming removed 2 bases at V and 1 base at J, with 6 bases between. This CDR3 is 14 amino acids long. CDR3: CASSFDRNTGELFF. DNA for the CDR3: TGCGCCAGCAGCTTCGACAGGAACACCGGGGAGCTGTTTTTT.

CDR3: CASPAPGAQGANQPQHF. The CDR3 DNA reads as TGTGCCAGCCCGGCCCCTGGCGCACAGGGGGCAAATCAGCCCCAGCATTTT. The chain employs TRBV28 and TRBJ1-5; TRBD1 matches 9 bases. The junction had 15 bases not matched to a gene; V was cut back by 8 bases and J by 4 bases. Germline V CDR1 and CDR2: MDHEN, SYDVKM. This CDR3 region has 17 residues.

The sample holds a few counts of this clone. The V call is TRBV30, the J call TRBJ1-2; D uncertain. CDR3 size: 13 residues. The germline V gene encodes CDR1 GTSNPN and CDR2 SVGIG (reference sequence). V lost 8 bases and J lost 3, with 16 bases in between. The CDR3 nucleotides are TGTGCCCGCCAAACTTCGGAGGACTATGGCTACACCTTC. It codes for CARQTSEDYGYTF.

In its sample, this clone was seen a few times. The V gene is TRBV7-2, the J gene TRBJ1-1, with D possibly TRBD1 on 6 matching bases. The V gene's germline CDR1 is SGHTA and CDR2 FQGNSA. Trimming left V 5 bases short and J 1 base short, with 11 bases between. This CDR3 region has 14 residues. This CDR3 is CASSPDRQNTEAFF. In nucleotides, the CDR3 is TGTGCCAGCAGCCCCGACAGGCAGAACACTGAAGCTTTCTTT.

This clone turned up a few times. This chain links TRBV11-2 with TRBJ1-4, with 7 bases fitting TRBD1. The CDR3 has 14 residues. J lost 3 bases, V lost 2 bases, and 0 bases had no gene match. In germline, CDR1 is SGHAT, CDR2 FQNNGV. For the CDR3, the DNA is TGTGCCAGCAGCTTAACAGGGGCTAATGAAAAACTGTTTTTT. This encodes CASSLTGANEKLFF.

This clone was seen at least ten times. J is TRBJ2-5 and V is TRBV5-1, with D unclear. Per the germline V gene, CDR1 is SGHRS and CDR2 is YFSETQ. The germline V and J ends were trimmed by 2 bases and 3 bases, with 5 bases remaining between them. The CDR3 sequence is 12 residues long. The CDR3 DNA reads as TGCGCCAGCAGCTTCGCGGAAGAGACCCAGTACTTC. Its translation is CASSFAEETQYF. The complete variable domain, with remaining parts taken from reference TRBV5-1 and TRBJ2-5, reads KAGVTQTPRYLIKTRGQQVTLSCSPISGHRSVSWYQQTPGQGLQFLFEYFSETQRNKGNFPGRFSGRQFSNSRSEMNVSTLELGDSALYLCASSFAEETQYFGPGTRLLVL.

This clone was counted a few times. This chain uses TRBV19 with TRBJ2-1; 8 bases fit TRBD2. V shed 4 bases, J shed 6 bases, and the junction held 8 bases outside the gene matches. The length of the CDR3 is 15 residues. CDR1 LNHDA and CDR2 SQIVND come from the germline V gene (reference sequence). CDR3 sequence: CASSSPGGVINEQFF. The CDR3 bases are TGTGCCAGTAGTAGTCCGGGAGGGGTCATCAATGAGCAGTTCTTC.

This clone has a handful of counts. The same CDR3 is also encoded by other DNA sequences in this sample. The chain employs TRBV7-2 and TRBJ2-7, with 11 bases that match TRBD2. Germline V lookup: CDR1 SGHTA, CDR2 FQGNSA. Trimming took 0 bases from V and 4 from J; bases not matched to a gene: 2. This CDR3 comprises 15 residues. This CDR3 reads CASSLAGTSGYEQYF. In nucleotides, the CDR3 is TGTGCCAGCAGCTTAGCGGGGACTAGCGGTTACGAGCAGTACTTC.

This clone has just a few counts. The chain joins TRBV7-2 to TRBJ2-1; the match to TRBD1 covers 9 bases. The J segment lost 7 bases and the V segment lost 6 bases, leaving 4 bases of the junction unmatched. The germline V gene encodes CDR1 SGHTA and CDR2 FQGNSA. This CDR3 is 13 amino acids long. CDR3: CASSYGTGNEQFF. The CDR3 DNA reads TGTGCCAGCAGTTATGGGACAGGGAATGAGCAGTTCTTC.

The chain uses TRBV30 and TRBJ2-1, with 11 bases matching TRBD1. The CDR3 is made up of 14 amino acids. CDR1 and CDR2 from the germline V gene are GTSNPN and SVGIG (reference sequence). J gave up 8 bases and V 2 bases, and 5 bases lay outside the gene matches. CDR3 residues: CAWSKDRGRYEQFF. The CDR3 coding sequence is TGTGCCTGGAGTAAGGACAGGGGGCGGTATGAGCAGTTCTTC.

This clone was seen a few times. The chain uses TRBV29-1 and TRBJ1-1; the D is unclear. This CDR3 is built from 14 residues. Germline assignment: CDR1 SQVTM and CDR2 ANQGSEA. V lost 4 bases to trimming and J lost 3 bases, with 15 bases between them. CDR3: CSVVEVHGDTEAFF. CDR3 bases: TGCAGCGTTGTGGAGGTCCATGGGGACACTGAAGCTTTCTTT.

In this sample, this clone turned up a few times. V and J are TRBV4-2 and TRBJ2-3, with 8 bases lining up with TRBD2. In germline, CDR1 is LGHNA, CDR2 YNFKEQ. The CDR3 loop spans 16 amino acids. Losses at the gene ends were 4 bases for V and 0 bases for J; bases not matched to a gene: 6. CDR3 sequence: CASSRSAGGSTDTQYF. Written as DNA, the CDR3 is TGTGCCAGCAGCCGATCCGCGGGGGGCAGCACAGATACGCAGTATTTT.